Listed below are T cell receptor beta chains from one sample, sequenced in a study of blood T cell repertoires in COVID-19. Sequenced by immunoSEQ multiplex PCR; TCRdb stores in-frame clones only, minus some. The table records about 240,000 clones, about 81% of them present only once. What was sequenced was peripheral blood. Receptors were obtained from a woman aged 55-69 years with active or convalescent COVID-19. Each CDR3 is given with its conserved first and last residue. A D gene is named only where the DNA matches it firmly. Expanded clones get a size class; other rows say once, few or many, or leave the size out.

d_call	clone_size	j_call	v_call	cdr3_aa	cdr3_nt
-	once	TRBJ2-5	TRBV3-1/TRBV3-2	CASSQGTIGKGTQYF	TGTGCCAGCAGCCAAGGGACTATCGGTAAAGGGACCCAGTACTTC
-	-	TRBJ1-1	TRBV5-1	CASSFGAGNTEAFF	TGCGCCAGCAGCTTTGGGGCTGGGAACACTGAAGCTTTCTTT
-	-	TRBJ2-7	TRBV5-8	CASSLGIRYEQYF	TGTGCCAGCAGCCTCGGGATCCGATACGAGCAGTACTTC
-	few	TRBJ1-3	TRBV7-9	CASSSELLVAGNTIYF	TGTGCCAGCAGCTCGGAGCTGCTTGTAGCTGGAAACACCATATATTTT
-	-	TRBJ1-1	TRBV5-1	CASSRNLNTEAFF	TGCGCCAGCAGCCGCAACTTGAACACTGAAGCTTTCTTT
-	-	TRBJ2-7	TRBV6-5	CASSYSQGPPYEQYF	TGTGCCAGCAGTTACTCGCAGGGGCCACCCTACGAGCAGTACTTC
-	-	TRBJ2-3	TRBV7-2	CASSLDLATQYF	TGTGCCAGCAGCTTAGATCTGGCTACGCAGTATTTT
TRBD2	-	TRBJ2-7	TRBV2	CASNRLAGSYEQYF	TGTGCCAGCAATAGACTAGCGGGATCCTACGAGCAGTACTTC
TRBD1	-	TRBJ2-4	TRBV27	CASSLRPPGQGAQRNIQYF	TGTGCCAGCAGTTTAAGACCACCAGGACAGGGCGCCCAACGGAACATTCAGTACTTC
-	-	TRBJ1-4	TRBV6-1	CASSEAGGALATNEKLFF	TGTGCCAGCAGTGAAGCGGGAGGGGCCCTTGCAACTAATGAAAAACTGTTTTTT
-	-	TRBJ2-7	TRBV10-2	CANSNQGKGNYEQYF	TGCGCCAACTCTAATCAGGGGAAAGGGAACTACGAGCAGTACTTC
-	-	TRBJ1-1	TRBV7-9	CASSLRGGTEAFF	TGTGCCAGCAGCTTGAGGGGGGGCACTGAAGCTTTCTTT
-	-	TRBJ2-5	TRBV2	CASSTDYQETQYF	TGTGCCAGCAGCACAGATTACCAAGAGACCCAGTACTTC
-	-	TRBJ1-2	TRBV7-8	CASTLGQGRNYGYTF	TGTGCCAGCACCTTAGGGCAGGGGCGTAACTATGGCTACACCTTC
-	-	TRBJ1-2	TRBV7-9	CASSLTGSNYGYTF	TGTGCCAGCAGCCTGACAGGTTCTAACTATGGCTACACCTTC
-	-	TRBJ2-1	TRBV1	CTSSEAGFSNEQFF	TGCACCAGCTCCGAGGCGGGTTTCAGCAATGAGCAGTTCTTC
-	-	TRBJ1-1	TRBV27	CASSLSGGVAREAFF	TGTGCCAGCAGTTTATCGGGAGGGGTCGCGCGTGAAGCTTTCTTT
TRBD1	-	TRBJ1-3	TRBV23-1	CASSPDRGSFSGNTIYF	TGCGCCAGCAGTCCGGACAGGGGGTCCTTCTCTGGAAACACCATATATTTT
-	once	TRBJ1-3	TRBV30	CAWTVSGNTIYF	TGTGCCTGGACGGTCTCTGGAAACACCATATATTTT
-	-	TRBJ1-1	TRBV18	CASLVTRNTEAFF	TGTGCCAGCTTAGTTACGAGGAACACTGAAGCTTTCTTT
TRBD1	-	TRBJ2-7	TRBV10-1	CASTRTGFLSYEQYF	TGCGCCAGCACCCGGACAGGTTTTCTCTCCTACGAGCAGTACTTC
TRBD2	-	TRBJ2-1	TRBV2	CASSGTMKGDEQFF	TGTGCCAGTTCCGGGACTATGAAAGGGGATGAGCAGTTCTTC
-	few	TRBJ1-1	TRBV6-1	CASSEGLGQGRSGTEAFF	TGTGCCAGCAGTGAAGGGTTGGGGCAGGGCCGGTCAGGAACTGAAGCTTTCTTT
TRBD1	-	TRBJ2-4	TRBV11-1	CASSFSDRGGYIQYF	TGTGCCAGCAGCTTTTCGGACAGGGGCGGGTACATTCAGTACTTC
-	once	TRBJ1-3	TRBV7-8	CASSPGSGNSGNTIYF	TGTGCCAGCAGCCCGGGTTCGGGGAACTCTGGAAACACCATATATTTT
-	-	TRBJ2-7	TRBV12-3/TRBV12-4	CASSFLREQYF	TGTGCCAGCAGTTTTTTGCGGGAGCAGTACTTC
-	-	TRBJ2-1	TRBV12-1	CASSFPGGGGNLTNEQFF	TGTGCCAGCAGCTTCCCCGGTGGGGGGGGCAATCTTACTAATGAGCAGTTCTTC
TRBD2	-	TRBJ2-7	TRBV2	CASSEALSGALPYEQYF	TGTGCCAGCAGTGAAGCGCTCAGCGGGGCGTTACCCTACGAGCAGTACTTC
TRBD2	-	TRBJ2-3	TRBV7-3	CASSPSGGAPDTQYF	TGTGCCAGCAGCCCCAGCGGGGGGGCCCCAGATACGCAGTATTTT
TRBD2	-	TRBJ2-5	TRBV10-3	CAISEVTSGAISQETQYF	TGTGCCATCAGTGAGGTGACTAGCGGGGCGATATCCCAAGAGACCCAGTACTTC
TRBD2	-	TRBJ2-3	TRBV30	CAWSMIAGGLDTQYF	TGTGCCTGGAGTATGATAGCGGGGGGGTTAGATACGCAGTATTTT
TRBD1	-	TRBJ1-2	TRBV7-2	CASSLGGQVYGYTF	TGTGCCAGCAGCTTAGGGGGACAGGTCTATGGCTACACCTTC
-	-	TRBJ1-2	TRBV7-9	CASSLRGSYTF	TGTGCCAGCAGCTTAAGGGGGTCCTACACCTTC
TRBD1	once	TRBJ1-1	TRBV19	CASSIEVWTGREGAEAFF	TGTGCCAGTAGTATAGAGGTTTGGACAGGGCGGGAAGGGGCTGAAGCTTTCTTT
-	-	TRBJ1-4	TRBV27	CASGADDRATNEKLFF	TGTGCCAGCGGAGCAGACGACCGTGCAACTAATGAAAAACTGTTTTTT
TRBD1	few	TRBJ1-4	TRBV19	CASSRAKDRNEKLFF	TGTGCCAGTAGTAGGGCCAAGGACAGGAATGAAAAACTGTTTTTT
-	-	TRBJ1-3	TRBV7-2	CASSLSQGPSSGNTIYF	TGTGCCAGCAGCTTGTCCCAGGGCCCTTCCTCTGGAAACACCATATATTTT
TRBD1	-	TRBJ2-2	TRBV5-1	CASSLAWRPGTGENTGELFF	TGCGCCAGCAGCTTGGCCTGGCGCCCTGGGACAGGGGAGAACACCGGGGAGCTGTTTTTT
-	-	TRBJ2-3	TRBV7-2	CASSFYPGITDTQYF	TGTGCCAGCAGTTTTTATCCCGGGATCACAGATACGCAGTATTTT
TRBD1	-	TRBJ1-2	TRBV19	CASSGTGAYGYTF	TGTGCCAGTAGTGGTACAGGGGCGTATGGCTACACCTTC
-	once	TRBJ1-3	TRBV9	CASSAGSGFGNTIYF	TGTGCCAGCAGCGCGGGATCAGGCTTTGGAAACACCATATATTTT
TRBD1	-	TRBJ2-7	TRBV6-5	CASRKLGGAQYF	TGTGCCAGCAGGAAATTAGGGGGCGCGCAGTACTTC
TRBD2	-	TRBJ2-1	TRBV5-1	CASSLDPSGTYNEQFF	TGCGCCAGCAGCTTGGACCCTAGCGGGACCTACAATGAGCAGTTCTTC
TRBD2	-	TRBJ2-4	TRBV6-2/TRBV6-3	CASSYGLERNIQYF	TGTGCCAGCAGTTACGGACTAGAACGAAACATTCAGTACTTC
TRBD1	-	TRBJ1-1	TRBV6-5	CASSYGTGVTEAFF	TGTGCCAGCAGTTACGGGACAGGGGTTACTGAAGCTTTCTTT
-	-	TRBJ1-1	TRBV6-5	CASSYGREGNTEAFF	TGTGCCAGCAGTTACGGCAGGGAGGGAAACACTGAAGCTTTCTTT
TRBD1	-	TRBJ1-2	TRBV24-1	CATSETDRGGYTF	TGTGCCACCAGTGAGACCGACAGGGGAGGCTACACCTTC
-	once	TRBJ2-7	TRBV29-1	CSVEFTRKNYAEQYF	TGCAGCGTTGAATTCACAAGGAAAAACTACGCCGAGCAGTACTTC
-	-	TRBJ1-4	TRBV25-1	CASSDPGTLPNEKLFF	TGTGCCAGCAGTGACCCGGGAACCCTCCCTAATGAAAAACTGTTTTTT
TRBD2	-	TRBJ2-2	TRBV9	CASSVRAGGDTGELFF	TGTGCCAGCAGCGTAAGAGCGGGGGGCGACACCGGGGAGCTGTTTTTT
-	-	TRBJ1-2	TRBV27	CASSAVRGARGYGYTF	TGTGCCAGCAGTGCCGTCCGGGGGGCTAGGGGCTATGGCTACACCTTC
-	-	TRBJ1-6	TRBV5-1	CASSLGLGQGSPLHF	TGCGCCAGCAGCTTGGGCCTCGGGCAGGGTTCACCCCTCCACTTT
-	many	TRBJ2-6	TRBV2	CASLGLKTGANVLTF	TGTGCCAGCTTGGGACTGAAAACTGGGGCCAACGTCCTGACTTTC
-	-	TRBJ2-2	TRBV6-6	CASSSRGTGNTGELFF	TGTGCCAGCAGTTCCCGGGGGACGGGAAACACCGGGGAGCTGTTTTTT
-	once	TRBJ1-1	TRBV10-2	CASSELVRGTEAFF	TGCGCCAGCAGTGAGTTAGTAAGGGGCACTGAAGCTTTCTTT